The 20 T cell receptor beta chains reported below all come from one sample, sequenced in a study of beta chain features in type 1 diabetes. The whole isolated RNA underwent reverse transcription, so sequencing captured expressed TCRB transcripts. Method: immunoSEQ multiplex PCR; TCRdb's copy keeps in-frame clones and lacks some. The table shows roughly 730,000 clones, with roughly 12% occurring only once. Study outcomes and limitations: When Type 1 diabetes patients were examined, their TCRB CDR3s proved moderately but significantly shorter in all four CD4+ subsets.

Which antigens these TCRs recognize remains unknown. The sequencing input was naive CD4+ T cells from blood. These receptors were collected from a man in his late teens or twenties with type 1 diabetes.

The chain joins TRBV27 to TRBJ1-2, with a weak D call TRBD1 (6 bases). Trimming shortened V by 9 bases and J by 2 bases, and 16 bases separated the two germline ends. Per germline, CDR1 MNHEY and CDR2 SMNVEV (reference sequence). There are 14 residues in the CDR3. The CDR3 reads CASLPAGVNYGYTF. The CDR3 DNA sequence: TGTGCCAGTCTACCCGCAGGGGTCAACTATGGCTACACCTTC.

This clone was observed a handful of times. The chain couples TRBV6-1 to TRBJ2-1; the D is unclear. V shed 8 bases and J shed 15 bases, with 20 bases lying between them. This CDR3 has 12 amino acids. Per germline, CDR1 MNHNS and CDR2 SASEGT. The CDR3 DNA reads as TGTGCCAGCGACCGGACCCCTGGGGTTCTGTTCTTC. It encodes CASDRTPGVLFF.

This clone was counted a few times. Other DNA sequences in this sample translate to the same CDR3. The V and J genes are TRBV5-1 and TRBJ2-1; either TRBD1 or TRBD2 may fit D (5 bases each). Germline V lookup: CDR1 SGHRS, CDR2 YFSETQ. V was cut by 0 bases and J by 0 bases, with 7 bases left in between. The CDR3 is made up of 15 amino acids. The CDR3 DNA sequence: TGCGCCAGCAGCTTGGGAGGGGCCTCCTACAATGAGCAGTTCTTC. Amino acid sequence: CASSLGGASYNEQFF.

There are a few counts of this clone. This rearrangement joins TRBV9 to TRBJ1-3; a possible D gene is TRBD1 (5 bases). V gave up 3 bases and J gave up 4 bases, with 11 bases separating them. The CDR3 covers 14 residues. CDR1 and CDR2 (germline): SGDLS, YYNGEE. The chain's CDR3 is CASSGTRQGNTIYF. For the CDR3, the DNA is TGTGCCAGCAGCGGAACGCGACAGGGAAACACCATATATTTT.

CDR3: CASSPIPGPRTEAFF. The CDR3 DNA sequence: TGTGCCAGCAGCCCTATCCCGGGACCGAGAACTGAAGCTTTCTTT. V usage is TRBV7-2 and J usage is TRBJ1-1, with D possibly being TRBD1 (5 bases). CDR3 length: 15 residues. Trimming cost V 5 bases and J 5 bases, with 18 bases left between them. CDR1 and CDR2 (germline): SGHTA, FQGNSA.

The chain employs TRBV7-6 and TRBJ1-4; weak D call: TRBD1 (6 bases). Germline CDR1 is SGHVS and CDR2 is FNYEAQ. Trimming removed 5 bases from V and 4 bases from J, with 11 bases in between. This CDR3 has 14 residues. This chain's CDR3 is CASSRTAINEKLFF. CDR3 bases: TGTGCCAGCAGCCGGACAGCGATTAATGAAAAACTGTTTTTT.

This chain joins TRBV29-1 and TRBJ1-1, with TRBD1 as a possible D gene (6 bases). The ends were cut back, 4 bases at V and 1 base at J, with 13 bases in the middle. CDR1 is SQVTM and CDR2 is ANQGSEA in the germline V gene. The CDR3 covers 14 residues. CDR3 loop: CSVVGGSGNTEAFF. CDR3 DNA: TGCAGCGTTGTAGGGGGATCAGGGAACACTGAAGCTTTCTTT.

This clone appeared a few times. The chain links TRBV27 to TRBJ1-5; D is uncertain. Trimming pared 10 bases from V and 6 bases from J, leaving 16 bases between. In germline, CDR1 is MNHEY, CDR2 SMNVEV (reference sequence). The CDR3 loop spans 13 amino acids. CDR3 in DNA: TGTGCCACTAGTTTAGGGATGGGTCAGCCCCAGCATTTT. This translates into CATSLGMGQPQHF.

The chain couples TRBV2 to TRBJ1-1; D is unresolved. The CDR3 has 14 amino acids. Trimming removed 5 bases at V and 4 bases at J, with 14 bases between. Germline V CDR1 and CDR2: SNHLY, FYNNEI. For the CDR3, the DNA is TGTGCCAGCAGTAGGCCACGTGTTGTCACTGAAGCTTTCTTT. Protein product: CASSRPRVVTEAFF.

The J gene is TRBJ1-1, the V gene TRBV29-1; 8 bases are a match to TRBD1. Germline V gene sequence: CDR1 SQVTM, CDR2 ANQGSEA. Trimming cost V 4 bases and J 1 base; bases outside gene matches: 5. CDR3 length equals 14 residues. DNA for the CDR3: TGCAGCGTTGGGTGGGGGACAGGGAACACTGAAGCTTTCTTT. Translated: CSVGWGTGNTEAFF.

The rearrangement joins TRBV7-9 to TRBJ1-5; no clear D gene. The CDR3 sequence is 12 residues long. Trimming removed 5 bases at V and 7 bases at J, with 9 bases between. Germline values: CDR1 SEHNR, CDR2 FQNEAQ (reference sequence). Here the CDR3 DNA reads TGTGCCAGCAGCCCTTTGGAACAGCCCCAGCATTTT. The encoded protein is CASSPLEQPQHF.

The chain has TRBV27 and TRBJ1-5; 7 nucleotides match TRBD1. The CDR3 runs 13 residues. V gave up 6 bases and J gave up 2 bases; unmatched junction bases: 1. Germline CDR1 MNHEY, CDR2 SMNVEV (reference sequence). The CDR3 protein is CASRGQGNQPQHF. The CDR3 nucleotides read TGTGCCAGCAGAGGACAGGGCAATCAGCCCCAGCATTTT.

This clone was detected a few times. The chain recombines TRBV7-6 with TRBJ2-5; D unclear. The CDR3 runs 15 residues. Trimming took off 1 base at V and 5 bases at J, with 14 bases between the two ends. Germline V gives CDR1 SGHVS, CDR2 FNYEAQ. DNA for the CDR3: TGTGCCAGCAGCTTAGTACAGCCCTCGGTGGAGACCCAGTACTTC. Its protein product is CASSLVQPSVETQYF.

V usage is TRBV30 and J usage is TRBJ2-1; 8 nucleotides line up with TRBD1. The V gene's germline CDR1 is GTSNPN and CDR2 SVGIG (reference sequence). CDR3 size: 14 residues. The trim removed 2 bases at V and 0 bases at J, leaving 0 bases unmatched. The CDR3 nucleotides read TGTGCCTGGAGTACAGGGGGCTCCTACAATGAGCAGTTCTTC. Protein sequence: CAWSTGGSYNEQFF.

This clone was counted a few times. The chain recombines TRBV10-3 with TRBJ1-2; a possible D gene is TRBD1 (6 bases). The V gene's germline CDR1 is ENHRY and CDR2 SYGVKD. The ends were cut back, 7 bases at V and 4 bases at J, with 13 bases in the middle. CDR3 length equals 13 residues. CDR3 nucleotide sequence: TGTGCCATCATGGGCAGGGGAGGCTATGGCTACACCTTC. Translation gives CAIMGRGGYGYTF.

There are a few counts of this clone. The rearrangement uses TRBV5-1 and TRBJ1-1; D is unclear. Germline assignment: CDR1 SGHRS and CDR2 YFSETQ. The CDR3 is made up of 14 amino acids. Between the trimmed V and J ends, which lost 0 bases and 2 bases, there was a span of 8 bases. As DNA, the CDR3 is TGCGCCAGCAGCTTGGAGCCGGGTAACACTGAAGCTTTCTTT. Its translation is CASSLEPGNTEAFF. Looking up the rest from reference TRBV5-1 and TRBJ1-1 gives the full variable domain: KAGVTQTPRYLIKTRGQQVTLSCSPISGHRSVSWYQQTPGQGLQFLFEYFSETQRNKGNFPGRFSGRQFSNSRSEMNVSTLELGDSALYLCASSLEPGNTEAFFGQGTRLTVV.

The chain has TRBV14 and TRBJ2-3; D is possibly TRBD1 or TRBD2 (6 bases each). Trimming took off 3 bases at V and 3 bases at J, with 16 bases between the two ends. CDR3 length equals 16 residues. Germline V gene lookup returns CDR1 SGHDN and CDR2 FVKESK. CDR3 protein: CASSHRGGGPTDTQYF. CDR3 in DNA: TGTGCCAGCAGCCACCGAGGAGGGGGGCCGACAGATACGCAGTATTTT.

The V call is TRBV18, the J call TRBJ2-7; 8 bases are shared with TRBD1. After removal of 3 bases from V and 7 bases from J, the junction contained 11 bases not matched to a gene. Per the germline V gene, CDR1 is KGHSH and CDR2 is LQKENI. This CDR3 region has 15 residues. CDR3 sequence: CASSPGQGMGGEQYF. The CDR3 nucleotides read TGTGCCAGCTCACCCGGACAGGGTATGGGCGGGGAGCAGTACTTC.

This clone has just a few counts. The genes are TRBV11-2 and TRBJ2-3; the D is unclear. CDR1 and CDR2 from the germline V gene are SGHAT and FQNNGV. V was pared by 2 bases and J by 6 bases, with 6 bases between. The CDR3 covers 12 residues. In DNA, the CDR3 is TGTGCCAGCAGCTTACCAACGGATACGCAGTATTTT. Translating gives CASSLPTDTQYF.

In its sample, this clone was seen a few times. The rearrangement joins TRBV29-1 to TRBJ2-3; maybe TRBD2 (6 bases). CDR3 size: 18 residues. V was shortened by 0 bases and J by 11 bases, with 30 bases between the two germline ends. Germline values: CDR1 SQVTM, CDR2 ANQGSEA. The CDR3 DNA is TGCAGCGTTGAAGATCTTGAGAGATTGGCGGGGCCACCAGAGAGGCAGTATTTT. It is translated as CSVEDLERLAGPPERQYF.